This TCR beta chain was sequenced in a study of T cell repertoires in cytomegalovirus infection. Study overall: Recently identified HLA-C-restricted and well-studied HLA-B-restricted CMV epitopes were used. The public TCR beta signatures pointed to both CMV infection and matching HLA type. Study results and limitations: Adding up the frequency of public TCR beta families identified people who carried CMV plus the relevant HLA. HLA-C-restricted CMV-specific TCR beta clonotypes were dominant in the ex vivo response.

Points on this clonotype: The antigen remains unidentified.

One entry per CDR3 protein, called by TCRdb with MiXCR from the reads. The sample yields about 310,000 distinct CDR3 sequences, just under 25% seen once. V was trimmed by 9 bases and J by 5 bases, leaving 13 bases between them. This CDR3 has 12 residues. In germline, CDR1 is SNHLY, CDR2 FYNNEI. This sequence joins TRBV2 and TRBJ1-1, with TRBD1 as a possible D gene (5 bases). The TCR originated in a human donor in good health (CMV status not recorded). Some clones in this sample may be carry-over from other donors' samples. This sample comprised cultured PBMCs, obtained from culture after CMV antigen stimulation. Written as DNA, the CDR3 is TGTGCCAGGGGGACGTCAGGGACTGAAGCTTTCTTT. Translation: CARGTSGTEAFF.